Presented here are 23 T cell receptor beta chains from one specimen sequenced in a study of cytomegalovirus exposure and HLA in healthy donors. Produced via immunoSEQ multiplex PCR; TCRdb's table is partial and in-frame only. The top ten hold roughly 3.1% of the sample, which has approximately 65,000 clones, approximately 90% seen once. Sequenced: PBMCs. The source is a man aged 18 to 30 in good health and CMV-seronegative.

V and J are TRBV7-2 and TRBJ1-5, with 8 bases lining up with TRBD1. The V segment lost 1 base and the J segment 6 bases; nucleotides outside the gene matches: 2. Germline lookup yields CDR1 SGHTA and CDR2 FQGNSA. The CDR3 runs 14 residues. CDR3 region: CASSLVQGAQPQHF. CDR3 in DNA: TGTGCCAGCAGCTTAGTCCAGGGGGCTCAGCCCCAGCATTTT.

The genes are TRBV4-1 and TRBJ2-5; D ambiguous. CDR1 is MGHRA and CDR2 is YSYEKL in the germline V gene. The ends were cut back, 0 bases at V and 5 bases at J, with 10 bases in the middle. The CDR3 is 14 amino acids. The CDR3 nucleotides are TGCGCCAGCAGCCAAGAGGGCCCAAGGGAGACCCAGTACTTC. This encodes CASSQEGPRETQYF.

The chain links TRBV30 to TRBJ2-1; D is unresolved. CDR1 and CDR2 from the germline V gene are GTSNPN and SVGIG (reference sequence). CDR3 size: 10 residues. V was pared by 0 bases and J by 13 bases, with 7 bases between. DNA for the CDR3: TGTGCCTGGAGTGTGCGGAGACAGTTCTTC. Protein sequence: CAWSVRRQFF.

The V gene is TRBV21-1, the J gene TRBJ1-1; the DNA was not used to check the table's D call, TRBD1. TRBV21-1 is a pseudogene locus. CDR3 size: 15 residues. CDR3 in amino acids: CASSKGAPLDTEAFF. The CDR3 bases are TGTGCCAGCAGCAAAGGGGCGCCCTTGGACACTGAAGCTTTCTTT.

The chain recombines TRBV7-2 with TRBJ2-3; D gene uncertain. With 1 base removed from V and 4 bases from J, the gap between germline ends came to 15 bases. CDR3 length: 16 amino acids. Germline assignment: CDR1 SGHTA and CDR2 FQGNSA. CDR3 coding DNA: TGTGCCAGCAGCTTAGATCGGCCTAGTCGGGCAGATACGCAGTATTTT. Translation: CASSLDRPSRADTQYF.

The V call is TRBV19, the J call TRBJ2-1; D is ambiguous. Germline CDR1 reads LNHDA; CDR2 reads SQIVND (reference sequence). V lost 8 bases and J lost 4, with 12 bases in between. The CDR3 sequence is 13 residues long. The CDR3 sequence: CASYGRHYNEQFF. The CDR3 bases are TGTGCCAGTTATGGCCGACATTACAATGAGCAGTTCTTC.

The V call is TRBV5-1, the J call TRBJ2-7; TRBD2 aligns across 12 bases. From germline, CDR1 is SGHRS and CDR2 YFSETQ. The CDR3 sequence is 15 residues long. The junction had 8 bases not matched to a gene; V was cut back by 3 bases and J by 7 bases. The CDR3 DNA is TGCGCCAGCAGCTCCCTAGCGGGAGGGCCGGGGGAGCAGTACTTC. Amino acid sequence: CASSSLAGGPGEQYF.

The rearrangement links TRBV20-1 to TRBJ1-2, with a possible D match to TRBD1 (5 bases). Deletions cut 5 bases from V and 8 bases from J, with 12 bases between. The germline gives CDR1 DFQATT, CDR2 SNEGSKA (reference sequence). The length of the CDR3 is 11 residues. CDR3: CSAGDRIGYTF. As DNA, the CDR3 is TGCAGTGCTGGCGACAGAATAGGCTACACCTTC.

This clone showed up just once. The rearrangement uses TRBV7-3 and TRBJ2-3, with 14 bases lining up with TRBD2. V lost 5 bases to trimming and J lost 3 bases; unmatched junction nucleotides: 4. This CDR3 contains 16 residues. Per the germline V gene, CDR1 is SGHTA and CDR2 is FQGTGA. The chain's CDR3 is CASSRGTSGSTDTQYF. CDR3 DNA sequence: TGTGCCAGCAGCCGCGGGACTAGCGGGAGTACAGATACGCAGTATTTT.

The V and J genes are TRBV11-2 and TRBJ2-1; TRBD2 matches at 7 bases. This CDR3 contains 16 residues. Germline V gene sequence: CDR1 SGHAT, CDR2 FQNNGV. The V and J ends lost 5 bases and 5 bases, in that order; junction bases with no gene match: 12. In DNA, the CDR3 is TGTGCCAGCAGCCCCCACGTAGCGGGTCAGAACAATGAGCAGTTCTTC. It encodes CASSPHVAGQNNEQFF.

The rearrangement links TRBV5-1 to TRBJ1-1, with D unresolved. Germline V gene sequence: CDR1 SGHRS, CDR2 YFSETQ. Between the trimmed V and J ends, which lost 5 bases and 6 bases, there was a span of 20 bases. The CDR3 totals 15 residues. In DNA form, the CDR3 reads TGCGCCAGCAGGGCCCAAGTAGGGCGGGTGGCTGAAGCTTTCTTT. It codes for CASRAQVGRVAEAFF.

The chain uses TRBV7-9 and TRBJ1-5; TRBD1 matches 9 bases. Germline-derived CDR1 and CDR2 are SEHNR and FQNEAQ (reference sequence). V shed 3 bases, J shed 0 bases, and the junction held 6 bases outside the gene matches. This CDR3 has 17 residues. CDR3 sequence (DNA): TGTGCCAGCAGCTTGGGGCAGGACAGGGGTAGCAATCAGCCCCAGCATTTT. Its translation: CASSLGQDRGSNQPQHF.

The chain employs TRBV7-8 and TRBJ2-1; possible D gene TRBD2, 5 bases. This CDR3 has 13 residues. Germline V gives CDR1 SGHVS, CDR2 FQNEAQ. The V gene lost 4 bases and the J gene lost 9 bases, with 13 bases spanning the gap. As DNA, the CDR3 is TGTGCCAGCAGCTCAGAAAAAGGGAGTGAGCAGTTCTTC. Its translation is CASSSEKGSEQFF.

CDR3 sequence (DNA): TGTGCCAGCAGTCCCGACAGGGGGGGTAACTATGGCTACACCTTC. It specifies CASSPDRGGNYGYTF. The genes are TRBV28 and TRBJ1-2; 9 bases map to TRBD1. The CDR3 spans 15 residues. Trimming took 5 bases from V and 1 from J; bases not matched to a gene: 5. Germline V gives CDR1 MDHEN, CDR2 SYDVKM.

In nucleotides, the CDR3 is TGCGCCAGCAGCCCCCCGTTCCCCGGGGAGCTGTTTTTT. It specifies CASSPPFPGELFF. The genes are TRBV5-1 and TRBJ2-2; D gene unclear. The CDR3 has 13 amino acids. V was shortened by 4 bases and J by 6 bases, with 10 bases between the two germline ends. CDR1 is SGHRS and CDR2 is YFSETQ in the germline V gene.

This clone was seen once. J is TRBJ1-4 and V is TRBV28; TRBD1 is a possible D gene (6 bases). CDR3 length equals 14 residues. Germline V gene sequence: CDR1 MDHEN, CDR2 SYDVKM. The V gene lost 5 bases and the J gene lost 8 bases, with 15 bases spanning the gap. CDR3: CASSPGGTQEKLFF. CDR3 in DNA: TGTGCCAGCAGTCCGGGGGGGACACAAGAAAAACTGTTTTTT. Complete variable domain (other parts from reference TRBV28 and TRBJ1-4): DVKVTQSSRYLVKRTGEKVFLECVQDMDHENMFWYRQDPGLGLRLIYFSYDVKMKEKGDIPEGYSVSREKKERFSLILESASTNQTSMYLCASSPGGTQEKLFFGSGTQLSVL.

The rearrangement uses TRBV7-6 and TRBJ1-2; 9 nucleotides align to TRBD1. Germline trimming cut 2 bases from V and 1 base from J; bases unmatched to any gene: 5. The CDR3 runs to 16 residues. The V gene's germline CDR1 is SGHVS and CDR2 FNYEAQ. CDR3 amino acids: CASSLLPGQGNYGYTF. As DNA, the CDR3 is TGTGCCAGCAGCTTACTGCCGGGACAGGGTAACTATGGCTACACCTTC.

The V and J genes are TRBV28 and TRBJ2-2, with 8 bases that match TRBD2. The CDR3 sequence is 14 residues long. V lost 6 bases to trimming and J lost 6 bases; unmatched junction nucleotides: 6. CDR1 MDHEN and CDR2 SYDVKM come from the germline V gene. CDR3 nucleotides: TGTGCCAGCAGCCGGGGGGGTTTGTCCGGGGAGCTGTTTTTT. Translation gives CASSRGGLSGELFF.

This clone was seen just once. The chain joins TRBV30 to TRBJ2-4; 8 nucleotides line up with TRBD2. CDR3 length: 13 amino acids. CDR1 and CDR2 (germline): GTSNPN, SVGIG (reference sequence). Trimming took 1 base from V and 13 from J; bases not matched to a gene: 9. Here the CDR3 DNA reads TGTGCCTGGAGTGAGACGGGAGGGCTTGGACAGTACTTC. It codes for CAWSETGGLGQYF.

The rearrangement joins TRBV27 to TRBJ2-7; 8 nucleotides agree with TRBD2. The ends lost 0 bases at V and 3 bases at J; junction bases unmatched: 7. This CDR3 spans 16 amino acids. Germline V gives CDR1 MNHEY, CDR2 SMNVEV (reference sequence). The CDR3 is CASSLSTGGGFYEQYF. The CDR3 region has the DNA TGTGCCAGCAGTTTATCGACGGGAGGGGGATTCTACGAGCAGTACTTC.

The chain joins TRBV18 to TRBJ2-1, with a possible D match to TRBD1 (6 bases). Germline CDR1 KGHSH, CDR2 LQKENI. V gave up 2 bases and J gave up 9 bases, with 23 bases separating them. The CDR3 is made up of 17 amino acids. The CDR3 loop is CASSPGGRGPAPGEQFF. The CDR3 coding sequence is TGTGCCAGCTCACCAGGGGGCCGGGGTCCGGCGCCTGGTGAGCAGTTCTTC.

V usage is TRBV9 and J usage is TRBJ2-1; 9 nucleotides align to TRBD1. The length of the CDR3 is 17 residues. CDR1 and CDR2 from the germline V gene are SGDLS and YYNGEE. The trim removed 4 bases at V and 3 bases at J, leaving 11 bases unmatched. As DNA, the CDR3 is TGTGCCAGCAGCTCACCAGCCGGGACAGGGATCTACAATGAGCAGTTCTTC. Its translation is CASSSPAGTGIYNEQFF.

The chain combines TRBV7-3 with TRBJ2-7, with 10 bases matching TRBD1. The CDR3 has 19 amino acids. V trimming: 5 bases; J trimming: 4 bases; junction bases outside the gene matches: 20. CDR1 and CDR2 from the germline V gene are SGHTA and FQGTGA. The CDR3 loop is CASSPQPDRGTGSAYEQYF. In DNA, the CDR3 is TGTGCCAGCAGCCCCCAACCGGACAGGGGGACCGGGTCGGCATACGAGCAGTACTTC.